Below, one TCR beta chain is given with its context. The protocol was immunoSEQ multiplex PCR, while the TCRdb copy is restricted to in-frame clones and leaves out a portion. The sample carries 300,000 or so clones, 85% to 90% recorded once. The data are from a study of blood T cell repertoires in COVID-19. Study overall: The origin of the acute and convalescent COVID-19 samples was the United States, Italy and Spain. Sources were T cells, B-cell-depleted T cells, or PBMCs; the material itself was cDNA or gDNA.

Germline CDR1 reads SGHDN; CDR2 reads FVKESK. Trimming left V 0 bases short and J 7 bases short, with 12 bases between. The CDR3 is made up of 14 amino acids. Followed longitudinally, the Seattle patients had been enrolled during active infection. The sequence came from a woman aged 25-40 years with COVID-19, enrolled during active disease. The chain uses TRBV14 and TRBJ1-2; D may be TRBD1 (6 bases). The sample was peripheral blood. CDR3 nucleotide sequence: TGTGCCAGCAGCCAAGAACGACGGGGGGCTGGCTACACCTTC. This encodes CASSQERRGAGYTF. Supplemented by reference TRBV14 and TRBJ1-2, the full variable domain reads EAGVTQFPSHSVIEKGQTVTLRCDPISGHDNLYWYRRVMGKEIKFLLHFVKESKQDESGMPNNRFLAERTGGTYSTLKVQPAELEDSGVYFCASSQERRGAGYTFGSGTRLTVV.